The clone carrying this T cell receptor beta chain occurred a few times. Its antigen remains unidentified. CDR1 is MDHEN, CDR2 SYDVKM, per germline. With 3 bases removed from V and 3 bases from J, the gap between germline ends came to 3 bases. The CDR3 length is 11 residues. The data originate from a study of early T cells in non-severe SARS-CoV-2 infection. Study-level information: Chains stayed unpaired after sequencing of bulk RNA from unsorted whole blood. Findings and limits, study-wide: There was a bias toward anti-spike CD8 responses in VDJdb matching, which missed private and CD4 specificities.

cDNA molecules, individually, were tagged with unique molecular identifiers. TCRdb fed the 5' RACE reads into MiXCR, producing one record per CDR3 protein. The top ten clones hold nearly 5% of a sample with fewer than 100,000 distinct CDR3 sequences, 9% to 10% of them seen once. The sequence was collected from an adult who was a healthcare worker with PCR-confirmed SARS-CoV-2 infection or an uninfected control (not recorded which). Sequencing was carried out using whole blood. The chain carries TRBV28 and TRBJ2-7, with D unresolved. CDR3 amino acids: CASSFDYEQYF. The CDR3 coding sequence is TGTGCCAGCAGTTTCGACTACGAGCAGTACTTC.